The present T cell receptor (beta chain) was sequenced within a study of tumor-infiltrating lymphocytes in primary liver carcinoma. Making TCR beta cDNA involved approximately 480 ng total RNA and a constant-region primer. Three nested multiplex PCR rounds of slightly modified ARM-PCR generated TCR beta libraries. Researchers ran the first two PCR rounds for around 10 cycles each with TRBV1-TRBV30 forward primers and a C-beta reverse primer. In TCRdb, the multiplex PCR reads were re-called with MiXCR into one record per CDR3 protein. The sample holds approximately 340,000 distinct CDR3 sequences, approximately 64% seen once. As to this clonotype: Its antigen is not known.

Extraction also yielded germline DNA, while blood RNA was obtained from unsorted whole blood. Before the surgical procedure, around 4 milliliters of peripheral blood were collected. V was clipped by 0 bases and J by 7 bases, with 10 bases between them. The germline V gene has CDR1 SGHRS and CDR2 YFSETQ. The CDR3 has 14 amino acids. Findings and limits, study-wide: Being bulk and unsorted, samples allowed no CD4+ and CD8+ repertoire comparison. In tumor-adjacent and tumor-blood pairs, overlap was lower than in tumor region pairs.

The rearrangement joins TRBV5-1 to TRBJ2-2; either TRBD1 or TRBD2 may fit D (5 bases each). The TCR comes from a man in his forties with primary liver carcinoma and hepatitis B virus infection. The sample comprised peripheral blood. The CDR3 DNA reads TGCGCCAGCAGCTTGGTCCCGAGGGGCGGGGAGCTGTTTTTT. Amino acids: CASSLVPRGGELFF. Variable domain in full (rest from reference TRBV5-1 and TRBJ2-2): KAGVTQTPRYLIKTRGQQVTLSCSPISGHRSVSWYQQTPGQGLQFLFEYFSETQRNKGNFPGRFSGRQFSNSRSEMNVSTLELGDSALYLCASSLVPRGGELFFGEGSRLTVL.